The subject of this entry is one TCR beta chain. The antigen remains undetermined. The data derive from a study of T cell clones after liver transplantation. Across the study: Liver transplant recipients had immunosuppression withdrawal attempted within 2 years. Blood was drawn pre-transplant, before withdrawal, and after full or failed withdrawal. Post-transplant blood was tracked for graft-donor-reactive T cell clones identified in a pre-transplant mixed lymphocyte reaction. General study findings and limits: Circulating graft-donor-reactive CD4 TCRbeta sequences fell significantly post-transplant in most of the 8 subjects.

TCRdb's copy holds only in-frame clones and misses some; the assay was immunoSEQ multiplex PCR. The sample consists of 65,000 to 85,000 clones, 84% of them appearing once. Losses at the gene ends were 6 bases for V and 4 bases for J; bases not matched to a gene: 15. This CDR3 spans 17 amino acids. CDR1 is ENHRY, CDR2 SYGVKD, per germline. This sample comprised CD4+ T cells from blood, obtained 48 months after liver transplant. The receptor comes from a human patient who received a liver transplant. The graft donor may account for some of the T cells. This chain joins TRBV10-3 and TRBJ2-1; the match to TRBD2 covers 7 bases. In DNA form, the CDR3 reads TGTGCCATCAGCGAGGGGAGCGGGCTAGCGGTTTACAATGAGCAGTTCTTC. It codes for CAISEGSGLAVYNEQFF.